These T cell receptor beta chains were read from a single sample in a study of OX40 agonist ivuxolimab in advanced cancers. Assay: immunoSEQ multiplex PCR; the TCRdb copy retains only in-frame clones and omits some. Here the sample spans about 82,000 clones, approximately 92% being singletons. This material consisted of CD4+ or CD8+ T cells sorted from blood, taken in a trial of the OX40 agonist ivuxolimab. The source of these receptors is an adult with an advanced solid tumor such as melanoma, head and neck, liver or kidney cancer. The CDR3 runs from the conserved cysteine through the conserved F or W. Fields, in order: CDR3 DNA, CDR3 protein, D gene, clone size, V gene, J gene. D genes are given only for firm matches. For some rows the clone size is stated as once, few or many, or as a class when expanded; others skip it.

TGTGCCAGCAGTTACTCGGGACAGGGGGACCTTTTCCACTTT	CASSYSGQGDLFHF	TRBD1	.	TRBV6-5	TRBJ1-6
TGTGCCAGCAGCTTAGCCAGGGACAAATCTAACTATGGCTACACCTTC	CASSLARDKSNYGYTF	.	.	TRBV7-8	TRBJ1-2
TGCGCCAGCAGCCAGACCACCAGTGAGCAGTTCTTC	CASSQTTSEQFF	.	.	TRBV4-1	TRBJ2-1
TGTGCCAGCAGCGCCGAGACTAGCGGACCCTTCACAGATACGCAGTATTTT	CASSAETSGPFTDTQYF	TRBD2	.	TRBV7-9	TRBJ2-3
TGTGCCAGCAGCTTAGATCCGTGGACCTTCGATGGCTACACCTTC	CASSLDPWTFDGYTF	.	.	TRBV7-8	TRBJ1-2
TGTGCCAGCAGCAAGGGGCCTCCCTCCTACGAGCAGTACTTC	CASSKGPPSYEQYF	.	once	TRBV13	TRBJ2-7
TGCAGCGTTGTAAGTCATCGATCCTACGAGCAGTACTTC	CSVVSHRSYEQYF	.	.	TRBV29-1	TRBJ2-7
TGTGCCAGCAGCTTGGGGACAGGGGGAAATTCACCCCTCCACTTT	CASSLGTGGNSPLHF	TRBD1	few	TRBV5-6	TRBJ1-6
TGTGCCAGCAGCTTAGCGCCCGAGGGACAGGGCGACTATGGCTACACCTTC	CASSLAPEGQGDYGYTF	TRBD1	.	TRBV5-4	TRBJ1-2
TGCGCCAGCAGCCAAGGGTTTCTGGTTGTTTATAACTATGGCTACACCTTC	CASSQGFLVVYNYGYTF	.	.	TRBV4-3	TRBJ1-2
TGTGCCAGCAGCTTCCCGGGGGCTAGGGGTTACGAGCAGTACTTC	CASSFPGARGYEQYF	.	.	TRBV7-9	TRBJ2-7
TGTGCCAGCAGCTCCTCGGGGGGAACTGGGGGCTACACCTTC	CASSSSGGTGGYTF	.	.	TRBV5-4	TRBJ1-2
TGCAGCGTTGCCGGGACAGGGCTCACCGGGGAGCTGTTTTTT	CSVAGTGLTGELFF	TRBD1	.	TRBV29-1	TRBJ2-2
TGCGCCAGCAGCCAAGAAGGTTCGGCGAACTCTGGAAACACCATATATTTT	CASSQEGSANSGNTIYF	.	.	TRBV4-1	TRBJ1-3
TGTGCCAGCAGTTTTGGCCGGGACAGGGTAGAAGATACGCAGTATTTT	CASSFGRDRVEDTQYF	TRBD1	.	TRBV27	TRBJ2-3
TGTGCTAGTGGTTTGAGCCTGAATGAGCAGTTCTTC	CASGLSLNEQFF	.	.	TRBV12-5	TRBJ2-1
TGTGCCAGCAGTGAAGCGGGGGAGGCAGATACCTATGGCTACACCTTC	CASSEAGEADTYGYTF	.	.	TRBV6-1	TRBJ1-2
TGCGCCAGCAGCGCCTGGACTAGCGCGGAGACCCAGTACTTC	CASSAWTSAETQYF	TRBD2	.	TRBV5-1	TRBJ2-5
TGTGCTAGTGGTTTGCAGGGACAGCTACCCTATGGCTACACCTTC	CASGLQGQLPYGYTF	TRBD1	.	TRBV12-5	TRBJ1-2
TGTGCCAGCAGCCCCGGGGACTACAGCACAGATACGCAGTATTTT	CASSPGDYSTDTQYF	TRBD2	.	TRBV5-8	TRBJ2-3
TGTGCCAGCACTTTGACAGGGGCCGAGCAGTACTTC	CASTLTGAEQYF	TRBD1	.	TRBV28	TRBJ2-7
TGTGCCAGCAGTTTATTCGGGGGCGATAGGGTCAATGAGCAGTTCTTC	CASSLFGGDRVNEQFF	.	.	TRBV28	TRBJ2-1
TGTGCCAGCTCCACGGGAGAGGGGGGGTGGACCGGGGAGCTGTTTTTT	CASSTGEGGWTGELFF	.	.	TRBV4-2	TRBJ2-2
TGTGCCAGCAGCTTTAGCCCCGCGGGTTGGTCTGAAGCTTTCTTT	CASSFSPAGWSEAFF	.	.	TRBV11-2	TRBJ1-1
TGTGCCAGCAGCGCTCCCCGACTAGCGGGGGACAATGAGCAGTTCTTC	CASSAPRLAGDNEQFF	TRBD2	.	TRBV11-2	TRBJ2-1
TGTGCCAGCAGTTACAGTCCGGGCGGAGATACGCAGTATTTT	CASSYSPGGDTQYF	.	.	TRBV6-5	TRBJ2-3
TGTGCCAGCAGCTTGGCGGGACAGGGGGCGCTCGAGCAGTACTTC	CASSLAGQGALEQYF	TRBD1	.	TRBV5-5	TRBJ2-7
TGCGCCAGCAGCCAAGTCACTAGCGGGGGGGCCGATGAGCAGTTCTTC	CASSQVTSGGADEQFF	TRBD2	.	TRBV4-3	TRBJ2-1
TGTGCCAGTAGTAACAGGGACCTAAACACTGAAGCTTTCTTT	CASSNRDLNTEAFF	.	.	TRBV19	TRBJ1-1
TGTGCCAGCAGAAGGACTAGCGGGGGGTCCCAGTACTTC	CASRRTSGGSQYF	TRBD2	.	TRBV2	TRBJ2-5
TGTGCCAGCAGCTCCCATCCCGCCTACGAGCAGTACTTC	CASSSHPAYEQYF	.	.	TRBV11-2	TRBJ2-7
TGTGCCAGCTCACGGGACCCCCGGGAGCACACCGGGGAGCTGTTTTTT	CASSRDPREHTGELFF	.	.	TRBV18	TRBJ2-2
TGTGCCAGCAGCAGGAGCCTCCTAGCCACAGATACGCAGTATTTT	CASSRSLLATDTQYF	.	.	TRBV7-3	TRBJ2-3
TGTGCCAGCGGGTTTGGCCGGTACAATGAGCAGTTCTTC	CASGFGRYNEQFF	.	.	TRBV7-2	TRBJ2-1
TGTGCCAGCAGCGTAGGGACTAGCGGGGAGACCCAGTACTTC	CASSVGTSGETQYF	TRBD2	.	TRBV9	TRBJ2-5
TGTGCCAGCAGCACAACGACAGGGGGAGAGGGCTTCCAGTTCACAGATACGCAGTATTTT	CASSTTTGGEGFQFTDTQYF	TRBD1	.	TRBV13	TRBJ2-3
TGTGCCAGCAGCGGGGGGCCCAGCTCTGGAAACACCATATATTTT	CASSGGPSSGNTIYF	.	.	TRBV9	TRBJ1-3
TGTGCCAGCAGCTTCAGCCCCGACATCTACGAGCAGTACTTC	CASSFSPDIYEQYF	.	.	TRBV7-9	TRBJ2-7
TGTGCCAGCAGTTACGGGATGAACACTGAAGCTTTCTTT	CASSYGMNTEAFF	.	.	TRBV6-5	TRBJ1-1
TGTGCCAGCAGCCAAGATAAGGGGTCCTACGAGCAGTACTTC	CASSQDKGSYEQYF	.	.	TRBV4-2	TRBJ2-7